The 7 T cell receptor beta chains given below trace back to one sample, sequenced in a study of human CD8 memory T cell subsets (TCRdb year 2020). A Human TCR Profiling Kit was used to prepare UMI-labeled 5' RACE TCRbeta libraries. Following TCRdb reprocessing, every CDR3 protein sequence forms one entry, and DNA is not provided. For this sample, the table gives several thousand distinct CDR3 sequences. The top ten clones comprise approximately 24% of the sample. Sequencing was done on a sample of CD8+ T cells from PBMCs. All receptors come from a human donor in good health.

V usage is TRBV6-1 and J usage is TRBJ2-7; TCRdb selects TRBD1, and the lack of DNA leaves this call unchecked. The CDR3 is 13 residues long. The germline CDR1 and CDR2 sequences are MNHNS and SASEGT. The CDR3: CAIGDRDSYEQYF.

The chain employs TRBV29-1 and TRBJ2-7; without DNA, the TCRdb call of TRBD2 cannot be checked. CDR1 and CDR2 from the germline V gene are SQVTM and ANQGSEA. The CDR3 length is 13 residues. CDR3: CSGGDSSSYEQYF.

This chain links TRBV7-9 with TRBJ2-1; the D call of TRBD2 rests on TCRdb alone, since no DNA is present to check it. The V gene's germline CDR1 is SEHNR and CDR2 FQNEAQ (reference sequence). The CDR3 totals 15 residues. CDR3 residues: CASSLMGLVHNEQFF. Drawing the rest from reference TRBV7-9 and TRBJ2-1, the complete variable domain is DTGVSQNPRHKITKRGQNVTFRCDPISEHNRLYWYRQTLGQGPEFLTYFQNEAQLEKSRLLSDRFSAERPKGSFSTLEIQRTEQGDSAMYLCASSLMGLVHNEQFFGPGTRLTVL.

The chain joins TRBV10-2 to TRBJ2-7. Germline lookup yields CDR1 WSHSY and CDR2 SAAADI. CDR3 length: 12 residues. CDR3 in amino acids: CASSDGYYEQYF.

This chain connects TRBV6-5 to TRBJ2-3; TCRdb names TRBD2, which stays unverified in the absence of DNA. The CDR3 is 18 amino acids. Germline V CDR1 and CDR2: MNHEY, SVGAGI. The CDR3: CASSYSGTSATSTDTQYF.

The chain links TRBV27 to TRBJ1-5; without DNA, the TCRdb call of TRBD1 cannot be checked. Per the germline V gene, CDR1 is MNHEY and CDR2 is SMNVEV (reference sequence). The CDR3 loop spans 13 amino acids. CDR3 sequence reads: CASSHTGAQPQHF.

The chain joins TRBV6-5 to TRBJ2-3; as DNA is missing, the TRBD2 call by TCRdb cannot be tested. The CDR3 loop spans 16 amino acids. Germline V gene lookup returns CDR1 MNHEY and CDR2 SVGAGI. CDR3 region: CASATGAGGATDTQYF.